This TCR beta chain was recorded in a study of human T cells and chemical hapten exposure. Across the whole study: Slight differences in pooled library volume were the main source of varying TCR yields across samples.

Findings and caveats of the study: The number of TCRs above 1 in 1000 frequency did not change after DPC sensitization.

This clonotype has ten or more counts. Its antigen is as yet unknown. Germline-derived CDR1 and CDR2 are DFQATT and SNEGSKA (reference sequence). The CDR3 sequence is 13 residues long. V was trimmed by 1 base and J by 5 bases, leaving 11 bases between them. Regarding time point: patch test 2, 6 weeks after DPC sensitization. Treatment defined: therapeutic diphenylcyclopropenone sensitization with weekly scalp DPC. A single record per CDR3 protein comes from TCRdb applying MiXCR to the RACE reads. The table shows over 40,000 distinct CDR3 sequences, with over 3% occurring only once. The V gene is TRBV20-1, the J gene TRBJ1-1; D is ambiguous. The TCR sequence derives from a man aged 40-49 years with alopecia areata. Some clones in this sample may be carry-over from other donors' samples. The material was whole blood, obtained in connection with sensitization to the hapten diphenylcyclopropenone (DPC). This chain's CDR3 is CSARGYGITEAFF. Written as DNA, the CDR3 is TGCAGTGCTAGAGGTTACGGGATTACTGAAGCTTTCTTT.